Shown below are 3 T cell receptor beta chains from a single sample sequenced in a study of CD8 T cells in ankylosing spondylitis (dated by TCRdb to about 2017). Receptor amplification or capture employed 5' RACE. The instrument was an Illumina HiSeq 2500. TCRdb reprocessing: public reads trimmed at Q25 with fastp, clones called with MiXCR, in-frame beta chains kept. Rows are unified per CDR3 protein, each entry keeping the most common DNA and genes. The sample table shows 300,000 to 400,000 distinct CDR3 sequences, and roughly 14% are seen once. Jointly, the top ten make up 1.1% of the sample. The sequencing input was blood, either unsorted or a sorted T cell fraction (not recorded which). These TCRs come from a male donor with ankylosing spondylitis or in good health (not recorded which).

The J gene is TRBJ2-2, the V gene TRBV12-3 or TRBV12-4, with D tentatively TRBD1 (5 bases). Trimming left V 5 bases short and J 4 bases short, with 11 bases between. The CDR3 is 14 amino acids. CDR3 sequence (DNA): TGTGCCAGCAGTCAGGGATTCTCCACCGGGGAGCTGTTTTTT. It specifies CASSQGFSTGELFF.

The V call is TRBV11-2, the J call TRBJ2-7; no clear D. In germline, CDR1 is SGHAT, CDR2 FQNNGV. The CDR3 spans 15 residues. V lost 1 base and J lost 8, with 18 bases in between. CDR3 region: CASSLVAQPQVKQYF. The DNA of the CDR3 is TGTGCCAGCAGCTTAGTGGCGCAGCCGCAGGTAAAGCAGTACTTC.

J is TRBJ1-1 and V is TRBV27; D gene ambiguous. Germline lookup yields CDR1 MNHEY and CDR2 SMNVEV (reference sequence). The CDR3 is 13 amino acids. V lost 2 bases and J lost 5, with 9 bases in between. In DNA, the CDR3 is TGTGCCAGCAGTTTAACGTGGCGGACTGAAGCTTTCTTT. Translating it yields CASSLTWRTEAFF.